This TCR beta chain was recorded in a study of T cell clones after liver transplantation (dated by TCRdb to between 2019 and 2020). In terms of the full investigation: Samples were obtained from ITN030ST, a randomized trial in which withdrawal of immunosuppression was attempted within 2 years of liver transplantation. Of the eight recipients, three were HCV-positive, while the remaining recipients had been transplanted for non-autoimmune, non-viral indications. Blood samples were collected pre-transplant, pre-randomization before withdrawal, and post-randomization after either full withdrawal or failed withdrawal. A cohort of 8 liver transplant recipients was studied, of whom 3 were classified as tolerant and 5 as non-tolerant. As an antigen-independent comparator for donor-reactive sequences, third party-reactive TCRbeta sequences were also identified from pre-transplant MLRs. Donor-reactive T cell clones were identified using TCRbeta sequencing after a pre-transplant mixed lymphocyte reaction and were then followed in post-transplant blood. Tolerance was defined as complete withdrawal of immunosuppression for at least one year without a rise in liver enzymes beyond twice the upper limit of normal. No induction therapy was given to the subjects, and standard immunosuppression was administered until randomization at 12-24 months post-transplant.

Unstimulated PBMCs, after thawing, were stained for CD3, CD4 and CD8 and then FACS-sorted into CD3+CD4+ and CD3+CD8+ populations. Randomization to immunosuppression withdrawal applied to every one of the 8 studied subjects. The Qiagen DNeasy Blood and Tissue Kit was used to isolate genomic DNA. By its share of the sample, this clone is medium-sized (0.01 to 0.1%). What antigen it recognizes has not been identified. No much larger clone is present one base from it, and per-base qualities are unavailable. Using immunoSEQ, frozen genomic DNA was subjected to high-throughput TCRbeta CDR3 sequencing, a process that included PCR amplification, mapping, bias correction and internal controls. The paper's processing steps were these. Only productive rearrangements were retained, and each unique TCRbeta sequence was defined by its CDR3 nucleotide sequence together with its V and J gene. A sequence counted as donor-reactive only if the sequence showed at least 5-fold expansion in CFSE-low cells compared with unstimulated pre-transplant cells and had a frequency of at least 0.01%. Per-subject minimum frequency thresholds, based on the lowest-template unstimulated sample, ensured at least 90% detection power. Jensen-Shannon divergence between the top 1000 TCRbeta sequences after and before transplant was used to measure repertoire turnover. Two-sided Fisher's exact tests were used to test for changes in the detection of donor-reactive sequences. Held by TCRdb, this immuneACCESS table contains in-frame sequences only and omits some clones. Under half of the omission traces to an unresolved V gene where checked; the cause of the rest is unknown. V and J calls plus clone size are reproduced from that table; the DNA served to infer D and trimming. This sample is represented by under 20,000 clones; around 82% of them were singletons. The top ten clonotypes cover 30% to 40% of the sample.

Overall study outcomes, separate from this receptor: Because of small, heterogeneous patient numbers and non-standardized post-transplant time points, the conclusions were only preliminary. When repertoire turnover was accounted for, significantly reduced detection of donor-reactive sequences was found in 7 of 8 subjects for CD4 and in 8 of 8 subjects for CD8. Donor-reactive sequences decreased more than third party-reactive sequences, which suggests partial antigen-specific deletion that was not related to withdrawal success. In most of the 8 subjects, regardless of tolerance or HCV status, circulating donor-reactive CD4 TCRbeta sequences dropped significantly post-transplant. Since no allograft tissue specimens were available, donor-reactive T cells may have migrated into the graft instead of being deleted. Low numbers of available donor cells limited the measurable donor-reactive repertoire in a couple of subjects.

Via the germline V gene, CDR1 is SGHDN and CDR2 FVKESK. Including the terminal cysteine and phenylalanine, the CDR3 comprises 13 residues. Solely the CDR3 DNA is kept, with 39 bases framed from the first base. V loses 3 bases at its end and J loses 7 bases; junction bases beyond the gene matches: 5. Sequenced material: CD8+ T cells from blood, taken less than 50 months after liver transplant. Here the chain combines TRBV14 and TRBJ1-2; 7 bases in between match TRBD1. This receptor was obtained from a human patient who received a liver transplant. After transplantation, some T cells may belong to the graft donor instead of the recipient. The sequenced DNA is TGTGCCAGCAGCCACGAGGGGGCGTTTGGCTACACCTTC. Translated, this gives CASSHEGAFGYTF.